This TCR beta chain was identified during a study of blood T cells in healthy people across ages. PBMCs numbering at least 7 million were isolated per sample. The CDR3 has 16 residues. V gave up 6 bases and J gave up 5 bases; unmatched junction bases: 14. CDR1 and CDR2 (germline): SEHNR, FQNEAQ (reference sequence). Study-wide results and limits: TCR beta diversity correlated strongly with naive T cell percentage. Versus aged donors, long-lived donors had higher diversity and more naive CD4+ cells.

A second PCR of about 6 to 11 cycles used a sample-barcoded 5' primer and a J-beta primer mix. Each CDR3 protein gets one entry after TCRdb re-called the 5' RACE reads with MiXCR. Among roughly 1,500,000 distinct CDR3 sequences listed, 30% to 40% were seen once. About this clonotype: The antigen remains undetermined.

This chain links TRBV7-9 with TRBJ2-5; 8 bases agree with TRBD1. The TCR originated in a woman in her 30s in good health. The specimen was blood. CDR3 in amino acids: CASRPRAGGAEETQYF. In DNA form, the CDR3 reads TGTGCCAGCAGGCCCAGGGCAGGGGGCGCGGAGGAGACCCAGTACTTC.